A selection of T cell receptor beta chains follows, all from one sample in a study of control samples from healthy donors and cancer patients. TCRdb's table, derived via immunoSEQ multiplex PCR, lists solely in-frame clones and lacks some. The sample gives 400,000 to 450,000 clones, about nine tenths of which show up once; just under 6.5% is in the top ten. The sequencing sample was made of PBMCs. These receptors all come from a man aged 40-49 years with head and neck cancer. Each CDR3 is given with its conserved first and last residue. The D gene is left open where the match is weak. Size values are once, few and many counts, or a class for expanded clones, and some rows have none.

j_call,clone_size,v_call,d_call,cdr3_nt,cdr3_aa
TRBJ2-1,NA,TRBV11-2,NA,TGTGCCAGCAGCTTTACGGTTGGGACGGCGAAATACAATGAGCAGTTCTTC,CASSFTVGTAKYNEQFF
TRBJ2-7,once,TRBV10-3,NA,TGTGCCATCAGAGACGGAACCTACGAGCAGTACTTC,CAIRDGTYEQYF
TRBJ1-2,NA,TRBV20-1,NA,TGCAGTGCTAGTGCCCCCAGCGATCCTAGGGGGAGCGTCGCTGGCTACACCTTC,CSASAPSDPRGSVAGYTF
TRBJ2-3,NA,TRBV2,TRBD2,TGTGCCAGCAGTGAGCGGCGGGGGGGCACAGATACGCAGTATTTT,CASSERRGGTDTQYF
TRBJ2-1,NA,TRBV4-2,NA,TGTGCCAGCAGCCCAGGAAGGTACAATGAGCAGTTCTTC,CASSPGRYNEQFF
TRBJ1-2,NA,TRBV5-6,TRBD1,TGTGCCAGCAGCTTGGGACAGGGGGGCTATGGCTACACCTTC,CASSLGQGGYGYTF
TRBJ1-5,once,TRBV24-1,NA,TGTGCCACCAGTGATTCTCTTGGGAGCTTCAATCAGCCCCAGCATTTT,CATSDSLGSFNQPQHF
TRBJ1-1,NA,TRBV18,NA,TGTGCCAGCTCACTTATGACCCGGTCGAACACTGAAGCTTTCTTT,CASSLMTRSNTEAFF
TRBJ2-7,NA,TRBV4-2,TRBD2,TGTGCCAGCAGCCAAAGATGGGGGACTAGCGGGAGTTCCCCCTCCTACGAGCAGTACTTC,CASSQRWGTSGSSPSYEQYF
TRBJ1-1,NA,TRBV19,NA,TGTGCCAGTAGTATAGATCTAGGGACGATGAACACTGAAGCTTTCTTT,CASSIDLGTMNTEAFF
TRBJ2-1,NA,TRBV18,NA,TGTGCCAGCTCACCACCAACACGGGGCTACAATGAGCAGTTCTTC,CASSPPTRGYNEQFF
TRBJ1-6,NA,TRBV4-3,NA,TGCGCCAGCAGCCAAGGAGAATCTGGAAATTCACCCCTCCACTTT,CASSQGESGNSPLHF
TRBJ2-7,NA,TRBV3-1/TRBV3-2,TRBD2,TGTGCCAGCAGCCAAGGGGAGGGTTTTGGCGAGCAGTACTTC,CASSQGEGFGEQYF
TRBJ1-6,NA,TRBV3-1/TRBV3-2,NA,TGTGCCAGCAGCCAAGTATCAGGGCCGGAGGCCTATAATTCACCCCTCCACTTT,CASSQVSGPEAYNSPLHF
TRBJ1-1,NA,TRBV29-1,NA,TGCAGCGGTACAGAGGTGGGGACTGAAGCTTTCTTT,CSGTEVGTEAFF
TRBJ2-7,NA,TRBV30,NA,TGTGCCTGGGGACGGGGATCCTACGAGCAGTACTTC,CAWGRGSYEQYF
TRBJ2-7,NA,TRBV19,NA,TGTGCCAGTAGTATAGGGGCCTCCCTGGGCTACGAGCAGTACTTC,CASSIGASLGYEQYF
TRBJ1-3,NA,TRBV29-1,NA,TGCAGCGGAGGGGGGGGAAACACCATATATTTT,CSGGGGNTIYF
TRBJ2-1,NA,TRBV19,NA,TGTGCCAGTAGTATGAAGGGCCTGCGGTTTATTTCCTACAATGAGCAGTTCTTC,CASSMKGLRFISYNEQFF
TRBJ2-1,once,TRBV28,NA,TGTGCCAGCAGGGGTGGACATCTCGGCGATGAGCAGTTCTTC,CASRGGHLGDEQFF
TRBJ1-3,NA,TRBV27,NA,TGTGCCAGCAGTTTGGACGGCGTCTCTGGAAACACCATATATTTT,CASSLDGVSGNTIYF
TRBJ2-7,NA,TRBV29-1,NA,TGCAGCGTTATGGGGGTGAAGGGCCGAATCGAGCAGTACTTC,CSVMGVKGRIEQYF
TRBJ2-5,NA,TRBV12-3/TRBV12-4,NA,TGTGCCAGCAGCCCTGGGGCTGGGGAGACCCAGTACTTC,CASSPGAGETQYF
TRBJ1-6,NA,TRBV5-1,TRBD1,TGCGCCAGCAGCGAGGCCGGGACAGGGACTAATTCACCCCTCCACTTT,CASSEAGTGTNSPLHF
TRBJ1-5,NA,TRBV7-2,NA,TGTGCCAGCAGCTTAGCTCCGCAGGGTAATCAGCCCCAGCATTTT,CASSLAPQGNQPQHF
TRBJ2-1,NA,TRBV4-1,TRBD2,TGCGCCAGCAGCCAAGTGGCGGGAGCGGTGGATGAGCAGTTCTTC,CASSQVAGAVDEQFF
TRBJ1-1,NA,TRBV5-1,NA,TGCGCCAGCAGCTTGAGGGGGAGGACTGAAGCTTTCTTT,CASSLRGRTEAFF
TRBJ2-7,NA,TRBV3-1/TRBV3-2,NA,TGTGCCAGCAGCCCCGGCTTAGCAGGTGTCTCCTACGAGCAGTACTTC,CASSPGLAGVSYEQYF
TRBJ2-5,NA,TRBV28,NA,TGTGCCGGTAGCCTAACGGTGGGCGAGACCCAGTACTTC,CAGSLTVGETQYF
TRBJ2-3,NA,TRBV3-1/TRBV3-2,NA,TGTGCCAGCAGCCAAGTAAGGGCTAGCGGCACAGATACGCAGTATTTT,CASSQVRASGTDTQYF
TRBJ2-1,NA,TRBV6-5,TRBD1,TGTGCCAGCAGTTCGGGACAGTCCTCCTACAATGAGCAGTTCTTC,CASSSGQSSYNEQFF
TRBJ2-7,NA,TRBV7-3,NA,TGTGCCAGCAGCCCCGGCGGCGGTAGCTCCTACGAGCAGTACTTC,CASSPGGGSSYEQYF
TRBJ1-1,NA,TRBV7-3,NA,TGTGCCAGCAGCTTAACTCCTGGCCCAAGAGGGGAAGCTTTCTTT,CASSLTPGPRGEAFF
TRBJ2-7,NA,TRBV6-5,TRBD2,TGTGCCAGCAGTAATAGCGGGAGGTCATCCTACGAGCAGTACTTC,CASSNSGRSSYEQYF
TRBJ2-1,once,TRBV10-3,NA,TGTGCCATCAGTGAGTTGGACAGCGACAATGAGCAGTTCTTC,CAISELDSDNEQFF
TRBJ2-7,NA,TRBV7-8,TRBD1,TGTGCCAGCAGCCCAGGACAGGGAAAGATTTACGAGCAGTACTTC,CASSPGQGKIYEQYF
TRBJ2-7,NA,TRBV5-5,NA,TGTGCCAGCAGCTTGGGGGCAGGGAGATCTAAGGAGCAGTACTTC,CASSLGAGRSKEQYF
TRBJ1-1,NA,TRBV10-1,TRBD1,TGCGCCAGCAGCCCACGGACAGGGCTGAACACTGAAGCTTTCTTT,CASSPRTGLNTEAFF
TRBJ2-3,NA,TRBV28,TRBD2,TGTGCCAGCAGCCGTCCGATAGCGGGAGGGCCCCCAGATACGCAGTATTTT,CASSRPIAGGPPDTQYF
TRBJ2-3,NA,TRBV28,NA,TGTGCCAGCAGTTCCGGGGGCCGACTAGATACGCAGTATTTT,CASSSGGRLDTQYF
TRBJ1-5,NA,TRBV19,NA,TGTGCCAGTAGTATAGGAGAAGGGGCCGATCAGCCCCAGCATTTT,CASSIGEGADQPQHF
TRBJ1-5,NA,TRBV7-2,NA,TGTGCCAGCAGCTTAGGTGCAGCAGGGAGCAATCAGCCCCAGCATTTT,CASSLGAAGSNQPQHF
TRBJ1-4,NA,TRBV6-6,NA,TGTGCCAGCAGTTCTACTACTTCGCCGGGTGGTGAAAAACTGTTTTTT,CASSSTTSPGGEKLFF
TRBJ1-3,NA,TRBV4-2,NA,TGTGCCAGCAGCCAAGATCCAGGACCGAACTCTGGAAACACCATATATTTT,CASSQDPGPNSGNTIYF
TRBJ2-1,NA,TRBV5-1,NA,TGCGCCAGCAGCCCCGGGACTGCCTACAATGAGCAGTTCTTC,CASSPGTAYNEQFF
TRBJ1-5,once,TRBV6-5,TRBD1,TGTGCCAGCAGTTCACTGACAGGGGCGGGTCAGCCCCAGCATTTT,CASSSLTGAGQPQHF
TRBJ1-1,NA,TRBV7-8,NA,TGTGCCAGCAGCTCGGACAATCCAAAGGACACTGAAGCTTTCTTT,CASSSDNPKDTEAFF
TRBJ2-3,NA,TRBV11-2,NA,TGTGCCAGCAGCTTAATTGATTATACGCAGTATTTT,CASSLIDYTQYF
TRBJ1-4,NA,TRBV7-9,NA,TGTGCCAGCAGAGGGGGGAGTAATGAAAAACTGTTTTTT,CASRGGSNEKLFF
TRBJ1-1,NA,TRBV3-1/TRBV3-2,NA,TGTGCCAGCAGCCAAGATAGGGCCGGGGGTAATGGTAACACTGAAGCTTTCTTT,CASSQDRAGGNGNTEAFF
TRBJ2-1,NA,TRBV19,NA,TGTGCCAGTAGTGCGGCCAATGAGCAGTTCTTC,CASSAANEQFF
TRBJ2-3,NA,TRBV27,TRBD2,TGTGCCAGCAGTTACGGGACTAGCGGCACAGATACGCAGTATTTT,CASSYGTSGTDTQYF
TRBJ2-3,NA,TRBV6-2/TRBV6-3,NA,TGTGCCAGCAGTCAGCACATTTTACCCACAGATACGCAGTATTTT,CASSQHILPTDTQYF
TRBJ2-1,NA,TRBV5-1,TRBD1,TGCGCCAGCAGCTTCACGACAGGGTCCAATGAGCAGTTCTTC,CASSFTTGSNEQFF